Here is one T cell receptor (beta chain) with its context. No antigen is known for it. One end of the junction does not line up with germline, which may come from a read error. The template was RNA from unsorted bulk tissue. Chemotherapy-naive patients with new lung cancer underwent thoracic surgery in China, August–late 2014. TCRbeta libraries were built with three rounds of nested PCR, modified from ARM-PCR. TCRdb re-called the multiplex PCR reads with MiXCR, one entry per CDR3 protein. The data hold 120,000 to 150,000 distinct CDR3 sequences, with about 71% observed a single time. The CDR3 spans 13 residues. The germline CDR1 and CDR2 sequences are SGHAT and FQNNGV. The entry originates in a study of tumor and adjacent non-tumor tissue in lung cancer. Overall study: Aged about 31 to 80 years, patients included roughly ten men and 5 women with stage I to III disease.

Study conclusions and caveats: Shorter survival was associated with higher TCR diversity in tumors.

Sequenced: lung tumor tissue. This clonotype was obtained from a man in his 60s with small cell lung cancer. This rearrangement joins TRBV11-2 to TRBJ2-1; D ambiguous. The CDR3 nucleotides read TGTGCCAGCAGCTTAAGTTGGGAAAATGGGCAGTTCTTC. It specifies CASSLSWENGQFF. The full variable domain, completed using reference TRBV11-2 and TRBJ2-1, is EAGVAQSPRYKIIEKRQSVAFWCNPISGHATLYWYQQILGQGPKLLIQFQNNGVVDDSQLPKDRFSAERLKGVDSTLKIQPAKLEDSAVYLCASSLSWENGQFFGPGTRLTVL.